Described below is a single T cell receptor (beta chain) sequence and its context. Its cognate antigen is unknown. This entry belongs to a study of immune evolution from preneoplasia to lung adenocarcinoma. Study-wide results and caveats: Normal lung had the highest top T cell clone frequencies.

Clones were sequenced by immunoSEQ multiplex PCR, and TCRdb holds only the in-frame ones, with some missing. The data contain under 3,000 clones, 75% to 85% of them singletons. The CDR3 loop spans 14 amino acids. V was pared by 4 bases and J by 7 bases, with 17 bases between. Germline CDR1 is SGHNT and CDR2 is YYREEE (reference sequence). Histologic diagnosis was independently verified by two lung pathologists. The TCR was taken from a person aged 65 to 79 with lung adenocarcinoma. The gene calls are TRBV5-4 and TRBJ1-1; a possible D gene is TRBD1 (5 bases). Sample: FFPE atypical adenomatous hyperplasia tissue from the lung. Noted subset: atypical adenomatous hyperplasia (AAH), lung preneoplasia. CDR3 protein: CASSLFGAEGEAFF. The CDR3 region has the DNA TGTGCCAGCAGCCTTTTCGGGGCGGAGGGTGAAGCTTTCTTT.